These 21 T cell receptor beta chains share one sample of origin, sequenced in a study of cytomegalovirus exposure and HLA in healthy donors. 13 Jbeta primers and 60 Vbeta primers were used for the PCR. Profiled with immunoSEQ multiplex PCR; TCRdb holds only in-frame clones, not every one. Its table lists about 99,000 clones. The material sequenced was PBMCs. These receptors came from a man aged 35 to 55 in good health and CMV-seronegative.

The chain joins TRBV4-1 to TRBJ1-6; possibly TRBD1 for D (5 bases). The V gene's germline CDR1 is MGHRA and CDR2 YSYEKL. V dropped 4 bases and J dropped 10 bases, with 23 bases sitting between them. The CDR3 runs to 17 residues. The CDR3 spells CASSPPPGLLSGSPLHF. CDR3 bases: TGCGCCAGCAGCCCCCCCCCGGGACTACTAAGCGGCTCACCCCTCCACTTT.

The rearrangement joins TRBV9 to TRBJ2-7; 7 bases align to TRBD1. The V and J ends lost 0 bases and 1 base, in that order; junction bases with no gene match: 1. Germline V gene lookup returns CDR1 SGDLS and CDR2 YYNGEE. The CDR3 has 14 amino acids. This CDR3 reads CASSVEGASYEQYF. The CDR3 DNA is TGTGCCAGCAGCGTAGAGGGGGCATCCTACGAGCAGTACTTC.

V and J are TRBV5-1 and TRBJ2-5; TRBD1 agrees at 7 bases. V was clipped by 0 bases and J by 7 bases; unmatched bases: 12. Germline V lookup: CDR1 SGHRS, CDR2 YFSETQ. The CDR3 consists of 16 residues. This CDR3 is CASSLESGQGVGTQYF. The CDR3, as DNA: TGCGCCAGCAGCTTGGAATCAGGGCAGGGGGTAGGGACCCAGTACTTC.

The chain links TRBV7-2 to TRBJ2-7; 12 positions agree with TRBD2. This CDR3 comprises 16 residues. Germline trimming cut 1 base from V and 6 bases from J; bases unmatched to any gene: 7. CDR1 is SGHTA and CDR2 is FQGNSA in the germline V gene. This chain's CDR3 is CASSLGSASGRAEQYF. The CDR3 coding sequence is TGTGCCAGCAGCTTAGGGTCTGCTAGCGGGAGGGCCGAGCAGTACTTC. Full variable domain (remainder filled in from reference TRBV7-2 and TRBJ2-7): GAGVSQSPSNKVTEKGKDVELRCDPISGHTALYWYRQSLGQGLEFLIYFQGNSAPDKSGLPSDRFSAERTGGSVSTLTIQRTQQEDSAVYLCASSLGSASGRAEQYFGPGTRLTVT.

This chain joins TRBV5-6 and TRBJ1-1; 9 bases fit TRBD1. The germline gives CDR1 SGHDT, CDR2 YYEEEE. Germline trimming cut 2 bases from V and 6 bases from J; bases unmatched to any gene: 8. There are 15 residues in the CDR3. The CDR3 reads CASSLTGGDTAEAFF. Here the CDR3 DNA reads TGTGCCAGCAGCTTAACAGGGGGCGATACAGCTGAAGCTTTCTTT.

The chain carries TRBV6-5 and TRBJ2-1; D is possibly TRBD2 (5 bases). CDR1 MNHEY and CDR2 SVGAGI come from the germline V gene. Trimming removed 2 bases at V and 5 bases at J, with 7 bases between. CDR3 size: 13 residues. DNA of the CDR3: TGTGCCAGCAGTTACGGGAGCCACAATGAGCAGTTCTTC. It yields the protein CASSYGSHNEQFF.

The chain employs TRBV6-6 and TRBJ2-7; 7 bases map to TRBD1. The CDR3 is 14 residues long. With V trimmed by 5 bases and J by 6 bases, 10 bases remained unmatched. Germline loops: CDR1 MNHNY, CDR2 SVGAGI (reference sequence). The CDR3 region has the DNA TGTGCCAGCAGTCCCGACCGACAGGGCGGCGAGCAGTACTTC. It yields the protein CASSPDRQGGEQYF.

The chain has TRBV30 and TRBJ1-5, with TRBD1 matching over 9 bases. V was clipped by 5 bases and J by 2 bases; unmatched bases: 4. Germline values: CDR1 GTSNPN, CDR2 SVGIG (reference sequence). There are 14 residues in the CDR3. CDR3 bases: TGTGCCTGGGGGACAGGGCGCCGCAATCAGCCCCAGCATTTT. It yields the protein CAWGTGRRNQPQHF.

V and J are TRBV19 and TRBJ2-7, with TRBD1 matching over 10 bases. CDR1 is LNHDA, CDR2 SQIVND, per germline (reference sequence). The ends lost 4 bases at V and 6 bases at J; junction bases unmatched: 3. The CDR3 consists of 13 residues. The CDR3 sequence is CASSTGTGVEQYF. In DNA form, the CDR3 reads TGTGCCAGTAGTACCGGGACAGGGGTCGAGCAGTACTTC.

The rearrangement links TRBV10-1 to TRBJ2-3, with no clear D. The ends were cut back, 3 bases at V and 5 bases at J, with 9 bases in the middle. The germline V gene has CDR1 WNHNN and CDR2 SYGVQD (reference sequence). The CDR3 consists of 13 residues. The CDR3 nucleotides are TGCGCCAGCAGTGAATCACAAAAAGATACGCAGTATTTT. Translation: CASSESQKDTQYF.

The chain joins TRBV5-1 to TRBJ1-6, with D possibly matching TRBD1 (6 bases). Between the trimmed V and J ends, which lost 3 bases and 7 bases, there was a span of 20 bases. The CDR3 has 17 residues. Germline values: CDR1 SGHRS, CDR2 YFSETQ. CDR3 in amino acids: CASSSEPRGQGNSPLHF. CDR3 sequence (DNA): TGCGCCAGCAGCTCGGAGCCCAGGGGCCAGGGGAATTCACCCCTCCACTTT.

V gene TRBV6-1 combines with J gene TRBJ2-3, with TRBD1 matching 7 bases. Germline-derived CDR1 and CDR2 are MNHNS and SASEGT. Trimming took 4 bases from V and 3 from J; bases not matched to a gene: 4. This CDR3 is 14 amino acids long. The CDR3 coding sequence is TGTGCCAGCAGTGCGGCAGGGGGAACAGATACGCAGTATTTT. Residues: CASSAAGGTDTQYF.

The chain combines TRBV28 with TRBJ2-7; D possibly corresponds to TRBD2 (6 bases). Germline lookup yields CDR1 MDHEN and CDR2 SYDVKM. Trimming left V 4 bases short and J 0 bases short, with 13 bases between. This CDR3 comprises 15 residues. CDR3 DNA sequence: TGTGCCAGCAGTTCCATAGCGGAACGCTCCTACGAGCAGTACTTC. Translation: CASSSIAERSYEQYF.

The chain couples TRBV6-5 to TRBJ1-2; D gene uncertain. CDR1 and CDR2 (germline): MNHEY, SVGAGI. Between the trimmed V and J ends, which lost 2 bases and 7 bases, there was a span of 14 bases. The CDR3 spans 14 residues. CDR3 nucleotide sequence: TGTGCCAGCAGTTACCTTGGCAGTTGGAGTGGCTACACCTTC. It is translated as CASSYLGSWSGYTF.

The chain uses TRBV28 and TRBJ1-2, with 7 bases lining up with TRBD1. Germline V gene lookup returns CDR1 MDHEN and CDR2 SYDVKM. J gave up 5 bases and V 1 base, and 7 bases lay outside the gene matches. This CDR3 region has 15 residues. The CDR3 coding sequence is TGTGCCAGCAGTTTATCGGGGCAGGGGGAGTATGGCTACACCTTC. Protein product: CASSLSGQGEYGYTF.

V gene TRBV11-2 combines with J gene TRBJ2-1; 11 nucleotides match TRBD2. This CDR3 spans 16 amino acids. After removal of 6 bases from V and 0 bases from J, the junction contained 4 bases not matched to a gene. Germline V gene sequence: CDR1 SGHAT, CDR2 FQNNGV. The CDR3 region has the DNA TGTGCCAGCAGTAAACTAGCGGGGGCCTCCTACAATGAGCAGTTCTTC. Protein product: CASSKLAGASYNEQFF.

The chain uses TRBV7-2 and TRBJ2-7, with D possibly matching TRBD2 (5 bases). This CDR3 spans 12 amino acids. The V gene's germline CDR1 is SGHTA and CDR2 FQGNSA. The V gene lost 5 bases and the J gene lost 6 bases, with 11 bases spanning the gap. The DNA for the CDR3 is TGTGCCAGCAGCGATACTAGGATCGAGCAGTACTTC. This codes for CASSDTRIEQYF.

V is TRBV15 and J is TRBJ2-5; D is uncertain. Germline assignment: CDR1 LNHNV and CDR2 YYDKDF (reference sequence). With 0 bases removed from V and 2 bases from J, the gap between germline ends came to 4 bases. The CDR3 is 13 amino acids. In DNA form, the CDR3 reads TGTGCCACCAGCAGAGATCCTCAAGAGACCCAGTACTTC. Translation: CATSRDPQETQYF.

The chain couples TRBV2 to TRBJ2-6; D is possibly TRBD2 (5 bases). The germline gives CDR1 SNHLY, CDR2 FYNNEI. The V gene lost 2 bases and the J gene lost 4 bases, with 9 bases spanning the gap. This CDR3 is built from 15 residues. CDR3 sequence reads: CASSESGIGANVLTF. In nucleotides, the CDR3 is TGTGCCAGCAGTGAATCGGGGATCGGGGCCAACGTCCTGACTTTC.

The rearrangement uses TRBV27 and TRBJ2-1; D is ambiguous. This CDR3 region has 12 residues. CDR1 and CDR2 (germline): MNHEY, SMNVEV (reference sequence). Trimming took 8 bases from V and 8 from J, leaving 13 bases between them. The CDR3 nucleotides read TGTGCCAGCCGGAGCGCATTCTATGAGCAGTTCTTC. Translating it yields CASRSAFYEQFF.

On this clone: Additional DNA sequences in this sample encode the identical CDR3. The CDR3 reads CASSFGLAGPDTQYF. CDR3 nucleotide sequence: TGTGCCAGCAGCTTCGGGCTAGCGGGACCTGATACGCAGTATTTT. The chain joins TRBV11-2 to TRBJ2-3; TRBD2 matches 9 bases. CDR3 length: 15 amino acids. From germline, CDR1 is SGHAT and CDR2 FQNNGV. V was clipped by 3 bases and J by 6 bases; unmatched bases: 7.